Each of the 12 T cell receptor beta chains below was sequenced from the same sample in a study of OX40 agonist ivuxolimab in advanced cancers. Generated by immunoSEQ multiplex PCR, the TCRdb table keeps only in-frame clones and is missing some. The sample carries about 160,000 clones, 85% to 95% recorded once. Source: CD4+ or CD8+ T cells sorted from blood, taken in a trial of the OX40 agonist ivuxolimab. All receptors derive from an adult with an advanced solid tumor such as melanoma, head and neck, liver or kidney cancer.

V and J are TRBV2 and TRBJ2-2; D may be TRBD1 or TRBD2 (5 bases each). V was cut by 4 bases and J by 1 base, with 7 bases left in between. The CDR3 loop spans 14 amino acids. Germline-derived CDR1 and CDR2 are SNHLY and FYNNEI. DNA for the CDR3: TGTGCCAGCAGTGTGAGGGGGAACACCGGGGAGCTGTTTTTT. It specifies CASSVRGNTGELFF.

The gene calls are TRBV9 and TRBJ1-2; the match to TRBD1 covers 9 bases. The J segment lost 2 bases and the V segment lost 2 bases, leaving 4 bases of the junction unmatched. CDR1 and CDR2 (germline): SGDLS, YYNGEE. The CDR3 spans 15 residues. The CDR3 region has the DNA TGTGCCAGCAGCGTTAACAGGGGGCGCAACTATGGCTACACCTTC. Translated, it gives CASSVNRGRNYGYTF.

This clone was picked up one time. The CDR3: CASSPLSRVTSYEQYF. CDR3 DNA sequence: TGCGCCAGCAGCCCCTTATCCCGGGTTACCTCCTACGAGCAGTACTTC. The chain has TRBV5-1 and TRBJ2-5; D remains unclear. The assigned J gene may be wrong: the sequence end matches TRBJ2-7 better. Per the germline V gene, CDR1 is SGHRS and CDR2 is YFSETQ. The CDR3 covers 16 residues.

The chain combines TRBV9 with TRBJ1-4; D may be TRBD1 (5 bases). Trimming pared 1 base from V and 11 bases from J, leaving 15 bases between. Germline loops: CDR1 SGDLS, CDR2 YYNGEE. This CDR3 region has 14 residues. The CDR3 loop reads CASSVYQGQGKLFF. The CDR3 DNA reads as TGTGCCAGCAGCGTATACCAGGGCCAGGGCAAACTGTTTTTT.

The chain is built from TRBV6-1 and TRBJ1-4; the D is unclear. The CDR3 consists of 15 residues. The V end was cut by 6 bases, the J end by 4 bases, with 15 bases between. Germline V gene lookup returns CDR1 MNHNS and CDR2 SASEGT. The CDR3 loop is CASSLGRRLNEKLFF. The CDR3 coding sequence is TGTGCCAGCAGCCTCGGGCGCCGTCTTAATGAAAAACTGTTTTTT.

Concerning this clone itself: A junction boundary mismatches the germline segment, possibly from a read error. As DNA, the CDR3 is TGTGCCAGCAGCCTAGCGGGCGGGAATGAGCAGTTCTTC. Translating it yields CASSLAGGNEQFF. The chain couples TRBV7-9 to TRBJ2-1, with 8 nucleotides matching TRBD2. In germline, CDR1 is SEHNR, CDR2 FQNEAQ (reference sequence). The CDR3 is made up of 13 amino acids.

This chain connects TRBV7-7 to TRBJ2-7, with 8 bases aligning to TRBD2. The CDR3 is made up of 15 amino acids. The germline V gene has CDR1 SSHAT and CDR2 FNYEAQ (reference sequence). The V segment lost 5 bases and the J segment 2 bases; nucleotides outside the gene matches: 8. CDR3 DNA sequence: TGTGCCAGCAGCCCCTCGGCGGGGGGCACCTACGAGCAGTACTTC. It specifies CASSPSAGGTYEQYF.

The chain carries TRBV11-3 and TRBJ2-1; 7 bases match TRBD2. Germline values: CDR1 SGHNT, CDR2 YENEEA. The CDR3 totals 15 residues. V dropped 1 base and J dropped 2; count of bases not matched to a gene: 2. As DNA, the CDR3 is TGTGCCAGCAGCTTAGTGGGGGGGACCTACAATGAGCAGTTCTTC. Its protein is CASSLVGGTYNEQFF.

V usage is TRBV28 and J usage is TRBJ2-3; TRBD1 agrees at 9 bases. The CDR3 has 16 amino acids. Germline-derived CDR1 and CDR2 are MDHEN and SYDVKM. The V gene end was trimmed by 5 bases and the J gene end by 2 bases; junction bases not matched to a gene: 8. CDR3 sequence: CASSGRTGDITDTQYF. The CDR3 DNA sequence: TGTGCCAGCAGTGGAAGGACAGGGGACATCACAGATACGCAGTATTTT.

The chain recombines TRBV25-1 with TRBJ1-1, with D unresolved. The CDR3 consists of 13 residues. Germline lookup yields CDR1 MGHDK and CDR2 SYGVNS. The ends were cut back, 4 bases at V and 1 base at J, with 7 bases in the middle. CDR3 nucleotides: TGTGCCAGCAGTGCCTATAGGAACACTGAAGCTTTCTTT. Residues: CASSAYRNTEAFF.

This clone showed up just once. The chain has TRBV7-2 and TRBJ2-3, with D hard to call. Trimming cost V 6 bases and J 6 bases, with 13 bases left between them. The CDR3 runs to 13 residues. Germline V gives CDR1 SGHTA, CDR2 FQGNSA. In DNA form, the CDR3 reads TGTGCCAGCAGGAATATGGCGTTGGATACGCAGTATTTT. Its protein product is CASRNMALDTQYF.

The chain recombines TRBV14 with TRBJ2-1; 7 bases fit TRBD2. The V segment lost 0 bases and the J segment 0 bases; nucleotides outside the gene matches: 5. This CDR3 has 17 residues. CDR1 SGHDN and CDR2 FVKESK come from the germline V gene. The CDR3 sequence: CASSQEWGGSSYNEQFF. The CDR3 DNA reads as TGTGCCAGCAGCCAAGAGTGGGGGGGGAGCTCCTACAATGAGCAGTTCTTC.